This T cell receptor (beta chain) was profiled in a study of radiotherapy plus CTLA-4 blockade in lung cancer. Study-level background: Disease control reached around 30%, with objective responses in around 19%.

General observations from the study: Increased serum interferon-beta after radiation also reportedly predicted response strongly. Radiotherapy was combined with ipilimumab, and tumor-derived TCR clones then expanded in blood.

The table came from immunoSEQ multiplex PCR; TCRdb's copy has only in-frame clones and leaves some out. The repertoire holds roughly 100,000 clones, with around 85% as singletons. About this clone itself: Antigen: not known.

The ends were cut back, 4 bases at V and 2 bases at J, with 24 bases in the middle. The CDR3 sequence is 19 residues long. Germline loops: CDR1 SGHVS, CDR2 FQNEAQ. It was focal radiation plus CTLA-4 blockade with ipilimumab that patients with chemo-refractory metastatic non-small-cell lung cancer received. This material consisted of peripheral blood, taken from a patient treated with radiotherapy plus ipilimumab. The TCR sequence derives from a human donor with non-small cell lung cancer that progressed on radiotherapy plus ipilimumab. Some clones in this sample may be carry-over from other donors' samples. The rearrangement joins TRBV7-8 to TRBJ1-5; D is possibly TRBD1 (5 bases). The CDR3 DNA follows: TGTGCCAGCAGCTCTTCCGTCATAGGGGCGAATTTGGGCAATCAGCCCCAGCATTTT. Protein sequence: CASSSSVIGANLGNQPQHF.